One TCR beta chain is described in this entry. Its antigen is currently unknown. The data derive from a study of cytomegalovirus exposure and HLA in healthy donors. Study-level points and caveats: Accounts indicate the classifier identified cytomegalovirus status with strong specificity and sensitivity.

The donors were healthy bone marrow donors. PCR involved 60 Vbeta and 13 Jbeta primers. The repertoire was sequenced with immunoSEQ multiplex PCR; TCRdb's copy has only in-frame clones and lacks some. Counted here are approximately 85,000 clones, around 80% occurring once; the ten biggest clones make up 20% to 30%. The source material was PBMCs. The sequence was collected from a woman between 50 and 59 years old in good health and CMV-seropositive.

The CDR3 sequence: CASNSEAAEAFF. CDR3 coding DNA: TGTGCCAGCAACTCGGAGGCAGCTGAAGCTTTCTTT. The chain carries TRBV7-9 and TRBJ1-1; D is undetermined. The CDR3 covers 12 residues. Germline CDR1 is SEHNR and CDR2 is FQNEAQ (reference sequence). The V and J ends lost 7 bases and 6 bases respectively, with 12 bases between them.